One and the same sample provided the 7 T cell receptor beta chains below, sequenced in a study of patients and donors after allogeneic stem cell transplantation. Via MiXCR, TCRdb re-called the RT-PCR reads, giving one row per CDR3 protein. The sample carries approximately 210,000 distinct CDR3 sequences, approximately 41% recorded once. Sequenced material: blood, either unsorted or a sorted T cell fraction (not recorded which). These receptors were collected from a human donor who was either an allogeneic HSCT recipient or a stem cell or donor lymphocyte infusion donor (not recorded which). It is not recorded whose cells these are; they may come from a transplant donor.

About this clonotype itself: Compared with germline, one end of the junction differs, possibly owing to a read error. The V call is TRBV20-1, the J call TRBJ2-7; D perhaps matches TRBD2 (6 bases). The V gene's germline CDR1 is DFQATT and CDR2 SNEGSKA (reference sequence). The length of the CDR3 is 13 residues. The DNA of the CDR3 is TGCAGTGCTAACGGGAGCCCCTCCTACCAGCAGTACTTC. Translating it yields CSANGSPSYQQYF.

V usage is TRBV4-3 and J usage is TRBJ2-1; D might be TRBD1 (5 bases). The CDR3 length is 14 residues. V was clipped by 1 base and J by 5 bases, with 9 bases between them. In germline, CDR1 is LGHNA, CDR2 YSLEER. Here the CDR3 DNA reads TGCGCCAGCAGCCAAGCTGCGACAGACAATGAGCAGTTCTTC. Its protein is CASSQAATDNEQFF.

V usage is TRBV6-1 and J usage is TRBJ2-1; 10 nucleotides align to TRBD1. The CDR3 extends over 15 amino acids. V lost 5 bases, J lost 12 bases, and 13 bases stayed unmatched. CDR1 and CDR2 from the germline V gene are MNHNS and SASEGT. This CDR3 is CASSPPGQGSRMQFF. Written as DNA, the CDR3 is TGTGCCAGCAGTCCTCCGGGACAGGGGTCCCGTATGCAGTTCTTC.

The CDR3 spells CASSFRENQPQHF. In nucleotides, the CDR3 is TGTGCCAGCAGTTTCCGGGAAAATCAGCCCCAGCATTTT. The chain joins TRBV12-3 or TRBV12-4 to TRBJ1-5; no definite D call. V dropped 3 bases and J dropped 4 bases, with 7 bases sitting between them. The CDR3 runs 13 residues.

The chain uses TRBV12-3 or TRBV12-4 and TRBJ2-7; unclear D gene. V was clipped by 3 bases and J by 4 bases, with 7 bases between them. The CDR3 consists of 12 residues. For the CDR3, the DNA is TGTGCCAGCAGTTTTGTCCGATACGAGCAGTACTTC. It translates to CASSFVRYEQYF.

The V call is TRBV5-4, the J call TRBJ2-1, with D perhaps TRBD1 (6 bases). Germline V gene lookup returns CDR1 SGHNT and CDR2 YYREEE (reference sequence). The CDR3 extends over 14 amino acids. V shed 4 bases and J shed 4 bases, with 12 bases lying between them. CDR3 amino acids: CASSRPDRYNEQFF. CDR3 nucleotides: TGTGCCAGCAGCAGGCCCGACAGGTACAATGAGCAGTTCTTC.

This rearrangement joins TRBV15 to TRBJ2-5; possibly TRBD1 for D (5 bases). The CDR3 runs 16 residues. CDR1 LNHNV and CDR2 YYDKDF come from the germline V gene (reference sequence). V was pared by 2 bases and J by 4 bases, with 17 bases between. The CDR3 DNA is TGTGCCACCAGCAGACCCCTGAAGGGGTTCCCAGAGACCCAGTACTTC. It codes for CATSRPLKGFPETQYF.